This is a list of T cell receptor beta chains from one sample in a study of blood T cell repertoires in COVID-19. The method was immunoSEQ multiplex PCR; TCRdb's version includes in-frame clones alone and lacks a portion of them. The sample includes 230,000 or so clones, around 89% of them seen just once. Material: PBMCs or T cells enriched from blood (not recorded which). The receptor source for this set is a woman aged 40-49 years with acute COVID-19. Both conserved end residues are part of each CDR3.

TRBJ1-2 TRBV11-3 CASSLGLGYGYTF
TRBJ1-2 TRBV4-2 CASSQDSRGNGYTF
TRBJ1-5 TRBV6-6 CASSLWGGQPQHF
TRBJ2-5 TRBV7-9 CASSLGQGVGRGETQYF
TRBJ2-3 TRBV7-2 CASSLARAGGQRDTQYF
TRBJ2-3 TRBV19 CASSIDHVGRGRTDTQYF
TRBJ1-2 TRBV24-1 CATSDSGQGSLGGYTF
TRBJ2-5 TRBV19 CASRGGTGKGTQYF
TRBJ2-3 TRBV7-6 CASSLVLGQGDTDTQYF
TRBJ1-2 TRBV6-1 CASSEAGQPYGYTF
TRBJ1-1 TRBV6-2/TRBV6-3 CASSPSETRMNTEAFF
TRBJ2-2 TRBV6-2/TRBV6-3 CASSYSRLQLATTNTGELFF
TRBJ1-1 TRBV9 CASSPPGVTEAFF
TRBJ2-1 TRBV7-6 CASSLGLAGGNEQFF
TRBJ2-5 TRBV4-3 CASSLGTGGETQYF
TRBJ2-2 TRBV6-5 CASKQGGSTGELFF
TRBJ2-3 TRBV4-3 CASSQDYSGSGRMTDTQYF
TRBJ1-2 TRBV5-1 CASSLIGDGYTF
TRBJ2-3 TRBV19 CASRFERESSTDTQYF
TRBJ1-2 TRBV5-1 CASSLTQGANYGYTF
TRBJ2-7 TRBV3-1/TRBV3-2 CASSQDPAARYEQYF
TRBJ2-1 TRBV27 CASSKGGATSREQFF
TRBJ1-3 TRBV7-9 CASSLGAAIGNTIYF
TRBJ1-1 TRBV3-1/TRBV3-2 CASSFGDTEAFF
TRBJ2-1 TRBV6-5 CASSPPGLAGGPPFF
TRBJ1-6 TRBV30 CAWSVTGLLNSPLHF
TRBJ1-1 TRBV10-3 CAISAGTNTEAFF
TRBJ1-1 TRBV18 CASSTDRNTEAFF
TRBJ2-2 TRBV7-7 CASSLNPAGAWDTGELFF
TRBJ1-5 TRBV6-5 CASRSGTRQPQHF
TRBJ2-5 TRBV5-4 CASSSPLSGGGETQYF
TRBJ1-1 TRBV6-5 CASSYRDNTEAFF
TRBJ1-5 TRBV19 CASSLGLGAGQPQHF
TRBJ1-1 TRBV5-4 CASSLVGLTEAFF
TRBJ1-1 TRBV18 CASSPGTNTEAFF
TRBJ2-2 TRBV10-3 CAISESGLTTGELFF
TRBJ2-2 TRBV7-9 CASSPETGYTGELFF
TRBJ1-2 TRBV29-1 CSVVGQATINYGYTF
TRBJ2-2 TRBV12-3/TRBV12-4 CASSFTDTGELFF
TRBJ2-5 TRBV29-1 CSVGGAETQYF
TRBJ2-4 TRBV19 CASSPRGQGANKNIQYF